A selection of T cell receptor beta chains follows, all from one sample in a study of blood T cell repertoires in COVID-19. Clones were sequenced by immunoSEQ multiplex PCR, and TCRdb holds only the in-frame ones, with some missing. The table lists some 230,000 clones, around 82% of them singletons. Input material: peripheral blood. These receptors came from a woman under 40 who had recovered from COVID-19. CDR3s include the opening cysteine and the closing phenylalanine or tryptophan. Fields, in order: D gene, V gene, J gene, clone size, CDR3 DNA, CDR3 protein. A D gene is named only where the DNA matches it firmly. For some rows the clone size is stated as once, few or many, or as a class when expanded; others skip it.

>TRBD2|TRBV30|TRBJ2-1|NA
TGTGCCTGGAGTGCGGGCCTAGCGGGAGTTGGTGAGCAGTTCTTC
CAWSAGLAGVGEQFF
>TRBD1|TRBV19|TRBJ1-4|NA
TGTGCCAGTAGCAAATCGACAGGGGTTAAGGAAAAACTGTTTTTT
CASSKSTGVKEKLFF
>TRBD1|TRBV27|TRBJ1-1|NA
TGTGCCAGCAGTTTATCGGACAGGGGCACTGAAGCTTTCTTT
CASSLSDRGTEAFF
>TRBD1|TRBV10-3|TRBJ1-2|NA
TGTGCCATCGGTGCCGGGACAGGGGAACATGGCTACACCTTC
CAIGAGTGEHGYTF
>TRBD1|TRBV7-3|TRBJ1-1|NA
TGTGCCAGCACCACTGCACAGGGGACTGAAGCTTTCTTT
CASTTAQGTEAFF
>TRBD2|TRBV2|TRBJ2-1|NA
TGTGCCAGCGAGACCCCGGGACTAGCGGATACCTACAATGAGCAGTTCTTC
CASETPGLADTYNEQFF
>TRBD1|TRBV9|TRBJ1-2|NA
TGTGCCAGCAGCGTAGCAGGGGGACAGGCTCTAGGCTATGGCTACACCTTC
CASSVAGGQALGYGYTF
>TRBD2|TRBV5-1|TRBJ2-3|NA
TGCGCCAGCAGCTTGGGAGGAATAGCGGGAAGCACAGATACGCAGTATTTT
CASSLGGIAGSTDTQYF
>TRBD1|TRBV5-1|TRBJ1-6|NA
TGCGCCAGCAGCTACGATGGGACAGGAAATAATTCACCCCTCCACTTT
CASSYDGTGNNSPLHF
>TRBD2|TRBV19|TRBJ2-7|once
TGTGCCAGTACCCCTAGCGGGAGGGCCAGGTACGAGCAGTACTTC
CASTPSGRARYEQYF
>NA|TRBV5-1|TRBJ1-1|NA
TGCGCCAGCAGCTTGGACCCCCAGGGTACAGCTTTCTTT
CASSLDPQGTAFF
>NA|TRBV28|TRBJ1-3|NA
TGTGCCAGCAGTTTAGAGGCCAACAGGGTGGGGGCCCCACTCTCTGGAAACACCATATATTTT
CASSLEANRVGAPLSGNTIYF
>TRBD1|TRBV3-1/TRBV3-2|TRBJ2-5|NA
TGTGCCAGCAGGAACAGGGGTAAAGAGACCCAGTACTTC
CASRNRGKETQYF
>TRBD2|TRBV4-1|TRBJ2-3|NA
TGCGCCAGCGGCCGGGAGGCCCTAAGCACAGATACGCAGTATTTT
CASGREALSTDTQYF
>TRBD1|TRBV5-6|TRBJ2-5|NA
TGTGCCAGCAGCTTGGATAGGACAGGGCTGCGAGAGACCCAGTACTTC
CASSLDRTGLRETQYF
>TRBD2|TRBV2|TRBJ2-7|few
TGTGCCAGCAAAAGACTAGCGGGAGTATACGAGCAGTACTTC
CASKRLAGVYEQYF
>NA|TRBV6-5|TRBJ2-5|NA
TGTGCCAGCATCACCAGGGGGGAAGAGACCCAGTACTTC
CASITRGEETQYF
>TRBD1|TRBV19|TRBJ1-5|NA
TGTGCCACCAAGGACAGGTCCGTCCATCAGCCCCAGCATTTT
CATKDRSVHQPQHF
>NA|TRBV28|TRBJ1-2|NA
TGTGCCAGCAGAGGACACGGGAACTATGGCTACACCTTC
CASRGHGNYGYTF
>NA|TRBV2|TRBJ2-7|NA
TGTGCCAGCAGTCTTTCCAGGGAAACCTACGAGCAGTACTTC
CASSLSRETYEQYF
>TRBD1|TRBV19|TRBJ1-5|NA
TGTGCCAGTAGGGGACAGGCCACGTCGCTTAGCAATCAGCCCCAGCATTTT
CASRGQATSLSNQPQHF
>NA|TRBV28|TRBJ1-1|NA
TGTGCCAGCAGTTTAACCATCTGGGGTCAGGGCCGGATGAACACTGAAGCTTTCTTT
CASSLTIWGQGRMNTEAFF
>TRBD1|TRBV3-1/TRBV3-2|TRBJ1-6|NA
TGTGCCAGCACGATCGGGTGGACAGGGGGCAAATCACCCCTCCACTTT
CASTIGWTGGKSPLHF
>NA|TRBV10-2|TRBJ1-5|NA
TGCGCCAGCAGTGGAGATAGCAATCAGCCCCAGCATTTT
CASSGDSNQPQHF
>NA|TRBV19|TRBJ2-3|NA
TGTGCCGCCGCCACGAGCGGGCTATACACAGATACGCAGTATTTT
CAAATSGLYTDTQYF
>NA|TRBV2|TRBJ2-3|NA
TGTGCCAGCAGTGCGCAGGGGCAGTTCACAGATACGCAGTATTTT
CASSAQGQFTDTQYF
>NA|TRBV3-1/TRBV3-2|TRBJ2-2|NA
TGTGCCAGCAGCCTCGCCGGGACACTAGCCGGGGAGCTGTTTTTT
CASSLAGTLAGELFF
>NA|TRBV7-6|TRBJ1-4|NA
TGTGCCAGCAGCTTAGACTCTATACAGGGTCAGACCGCAACTAATGAAAAACTGTTTTTT
CASSLDSIQGQTATNEKLFF
>TRBD2|TRBV29-1|TRBJ2-3|NA
TGCAGCGTTGTCGTAGCGGGAGGGCCACAAGATACGCAGTATTTT
CSVVVAGGPQDTQYF
>NA|TRBV28|TRBJ2-7|NA
TGTGCCAGCACCCCTGTGAGTGTACTGCACGAGCAGTACTTC
CASTPVSVLHEQYF